These T cell receptor beta chains were read from a single sample in a study of blood T cell repertoires in COVID-19. Measured with immunoSEQ multiplex PCR; TCRdb has only the in-frame clones, and not every one. Of around 100,000 clones listed, just under 80% are singletons. Sequencing was performed on peripheral blood. These receptors were obtained from a woman between 65 and 79 years old with acute or convalescent COVID-19. The CDR3 runs from the conserved cysteine through the conserved F or W. The order of the fields is CDR3 DNA, CDR3 protein, J gene, clone size, D gene, V gene. A D gene is named only where the DNA matches it firmly. A clone size is listed for some rows: how often the clone was seen (once, few, many), or a class if it is expanded.

TGCGCCAGCAGCAGGCCTTCAGGGGGGTCCTACGAGCAGTACTTC	CASSRPSGGSYEQYF	TRBJ2-7	NA	NA	TRBV5-1
TGTGCCAGCAGCGCGCTGAGGGTTCCCACCGGGGAGCTGTTTTTT	CASSALRVPTGELFF	TRBJ2-2	NA	NA	TRBV9
TGTGCCAGCAGCTGGGACAGGGGAAACACCATATATTTT	CASSWDRGNTIYF	TRBJ1-3	NA	TRBD1	TRBV5-8
TGTGCCAGCAGCTTATTTGGGACAGGGAATAAAAATTCGGGCTACACCTTC	CASSLFGTGNKNSGYTF	TRBJ1-2	NA	TRBD1	TRBV7-9
TGTGCCAGCAGTAGACTAGCGGGGACCTACAATGAGCAGTTCTTC	CASSRLAGTYNEQFF	TRBJ2-1	NA	TRBD2	TRBV27
TGTGCCAGCTCACCAGGACAGACCTCTGGGGCCAACGTCCTGACTTTC	CASSPGQTSGANVLTF	TRBJ2-6	NA	NA	TRBV18
TGTGCCAGCAGCCAAGTTGGTTCGCGGGGGGTTCAAGAGACCCAGTACTTC	CASSQVGSRGVQETQYF	TRBJ2-5	few	TRBD2	TRBV4-2
TGTGCCAGCAGTTTCTCCCTTGGAAACACCATATATTTT	CASSFSLGNTIYF	TRBJ1-3	NA	NA	TRBV27
TGTGCCTGGAGTGTGGGAGCGGGGGTTGAAAAACTGTTTTTT	CAWSVGAGVEKLFF	TRBJ1-4	NA	NA	TRBV30
TGTGCCAGCAGCTTTGGAGTGGGGGGTGGAAGGAACACCATATATTTT	CASSFGVGGGRNTIYF	TRBJ1-3	NA	NA	TRBV7-2
TGTGCCAGCAGCTTACTATTACAGGGGTCACACACTGAAGCTTTCTTT	CASSLLLQGSHTEAFF	TRBJ1-1	few	TRBD1	TRBV7-9
TGTGCCAGCGGAGGGACAGTCGCCCGTCCGGTCTTT	CASGGTVARPVF	TRBJ1-1	once	TRBD1	TRBV7-9
TGTGCCAGTAGTGTCCAAGATACGCAGTATTTT	CASSVQDTQYF	TRBJ2-3	NA	NA	TRBV19
TGTGCCAGCAGCCCTTGGGGGGCTGAAGCTTTCTTT	CASSPWGAEAFF	TRBJ1-1	NA	NA	TRBV11-1
TGTGCCATCAGTGATATGGCAGGCCAAGAGACCCAGTACTTC	CAISDMAGQETQYF	TRBJ2-5	NA	NA	TRBV10-3
TGTGCCAGCAGTTTAGTGGGGACATCGGGAATGGGAGAGACCCAGTACTTC	CASSLVGTSGMGETQYF	TRBJ2-5	once	NA	TRBV27
TGTGCCAGCAGTGACCCGGGACAGGGTTACTACGAGCAGTACTTC	CASSDPGQGYYEQYF	TRBJ2-7	NA	TRBD1	TRBV6-6
TGTGCCAGCAAAAAGGCCCCGCCGAGCGGACGCGGGGGTGCCTCCTACGAGCAGTACTTC	CASKKAPPSGRGGASYEQYF	TRBJ2-7	few	NA	TRBV21-1
TGTGCCAGCCGCGGACAGGGAGATTATGGCTACACCTTC	CASRGQGDYGYTF	TRBJ1-2	NA	TRBD1	TRBV3-1/TRBV3-2
TGTGCCAGCAGCGCCCCCCCGGGCTACACCTTC	CASSAPPGYTF	TRBJ1-2	NA	NA	TRBV9
TGTGCCAGCAGCTTAGTCTGGCTAGCGGGGGGGCTCAATGAGCAGTTCTTC	CASSLVWLAGGLNEQFF	TRBJ2-1	NA	TRBD2	TRBV11-2
TGCGCCAGCAGCGCCGACCCGGGGAAGACCCAGTACTTC	CASSADPGKTQYF	TRBJ2-5	NA	NA	TRBV5-1
TGTGCCAGCCGAGGGCCTAAGGGACAGGTGTTGGATGAGCAGTTCTTC	CASRGPKGQVLDEQFF	TRBJ2-1	NA	TRBD1	TRBV7-2
TGTGCCAGCAGAACCGGGACAGGGGATGGAAACACCATATATTTT	CASRTGTGDGNTIYF	TRBJ1-3	NA	TRBD1	TRBV2
TGCGCCAGCAGCTTGGCTAGCGGGGGGGATAATGAGCAGTTCTTC	CASSLASGGDNEQFF	TRBJ2-1	NA	TRBD2	TRBV5-1
TGTGCCAGCAGCGCCCCGGGGGACACCGGGGAGCTGTTTTTT	CASSAPGDTGELFF	TRBJ2-2	NA	NA	TRBV7-3
TGTGCCTGGAGCGTGAGTTTCGACAGGGGTTCCTATAATTCACCCCTCCACTTT	CAWSVSFDRGSYNSPLHF	TRBJ1-6	once	TRBD1	TRBV30
TGTGCCAGCAGCGACAGGGGGCCCCTAGAGCCCCAGCATTTT	CASSDRGPLEPQHF	TRBJ1-5	few	TRBD1	TRBV7-8
TGTGCCACCAGCGAACTAGCGGGTAAATCTAGGGGCTCCTACAATGAGCAGTTCTTC	CATSELAGKSRGSYNEQFF	TRBJ2-1	NA	TRBD2	TRBV15
TGTGCCAGCAGCCAAAAAGCGGGGGGCTTCCAAGAGACCCAGTACTTC	CASSQKAGGFQETQYF	TRBJ2-5	NA	TRBD2	TRBV5-4